What follows describes a single T cell receptor (beta chain). Its cognate antigen is unknown. The record originates from a study of T-cell memory formation after mild COVID-19. Findings and limits, study-wide: The CD4+ clones that contracted clustered mainly within CM and EM, and the CD8+ clones concentrated in EMRA. Second-wave clones reaching peak frequency on day 37 lacked confirmed SARS-CoV-2 specificity.

cDNA libraries for TCR alpha and TCR beta, carrying sample barcodes and UMIs, came from 5'RACE with constant-segment primers. TCRdb fed the 5' RACE reads into MiXCR, producing one record per CDR3 protein. The data hold just over 300,000 distinct CDR3 sequences, with approximately 20% observed a single time. CDR3 size: 16 residues. Per germline, CDR1 MNHEY and CDR2 SMNVEV (reference sequence). V gave up 4 bases and J gave up 12 bases; unmatched junction bases: 15. The sequenced sample was PBMCs or a T cell subset sorted from them (not recorded which). The TCR was taken from a man aged 18-30 years who had mild COVID-19 (a few samples of this study predate the infection). Cell type and time point are not known. This chain connects TRBV27 to TRBJ1-5; 10 bases are a match to TRBD1. CDR3 nucleotide sequence: TGTGCCAGCAGTTCGACACGACAGGGGGCCATCAGGCTCCAGCATTTT. It is translated as CASSSTRQGAIRLQHF.